Each of the 19 T cell receptor beta chains below was sequenced from the same sample in a study of blood T cell repertoires in COVID-19. Generated by immunoSEQ multiplex PCR, the TCRdb table keeps only in-frame clones and is missing some. The sample has about 170,000 clones; approximately 85% are singletons. Sequenced: peripheral blood. The source of these receptors is a man between 60 and 75 years old who had recovered from COVID-19.

This sequence joins TRBV18 and TRBJ2-7; D might be TRBD2 (7 bases). Germline-derived CDR1 and CDR2 are KGHSH and LQKENI. The CDR3 has 17 amino acids. V was cut by 0 bases and J by 3 bases, with 18 bases left in between. DNA for the CDR3: TGTGCCAGCTCACCACCGGAAAGGGCAGGGGAGGGCTACGAGCAGTACTTC. This encodes CASSPPERAGEGYEQYF.

The chain carries TRBV29-1 and TRBJ1-2; maybe TRBD1 (5 bases). This CDR3 spans 14 amino acids. The V and J ends lost 5 bases and 3 bases respectively, with 16 bases between them. Germline V gene lookup returns CDR1 SQVTM and CDR2 ANQGSEA. The CDR3 coding sequence is TGCAGCGTTTTTACCCAGGGTAGGCACTATGGCTACACCTTC. Its protein product is CSVFTQGRHYGYTF.

The chain links TRBV9 to TRBJ1-2; 7 nucleotides align to TRBD1. The V and J ends lost 5 bases and 2 bases, in that order; junction bases with no gene match: 3. Germline CDR1 reads SGDLS; CDR2 reads YYNGEE. The CDR3 length is 13 residues. For the CDR3, the DNA is TGTGCCAGCAGGGGGGACAGAAACTATGGCTACACCTTC. Translated: CASRGDRNYGYTF.

The chain employs TRBV7-6 and TRBJ1-1; perhaps TRBD1 as D (5 bases). This CDR3 is built from 15 residues. Germline CDR1 is SGHVS and CDR2 is FNYEAQ. V gave up 1 base and J gave up 3 bases, with 12 bases separating them. CDR3 sequence reads: CASSLGVDRYTEAFF. In DNA, the CDR3 is TGTGCCAGCAGCTTAGGGGTCGACAGATACACTGAAGCTTTCTTT. Full variable domain (rest looked up from reference TRBV7-6 and TRBJ1-1): GAGVSQSPRYKVTKRGQDVALRCDPISGHVSLYWYRQALGQGPEFLTYFNYEAQQDKSGLPNDRFSAERPEGSISTLTIQRTEQRDSAMYRCASSLGVDRYTEAFFGQGTRLTVV.

The V call is TRBV13, the J call TRBJ1-2, with TRBD1 matching 7 bases. The CDR3 runs 14 residues. Losses at the gene ends were 5 bases for V and 10 bases for J; bases not matched to a gene: 13. Germline V lookup: CDR1 PRHDT, CDR2 FYEKMQ (reference sequence). Written as DNA, the CDR3 is TGTGCCAGCAGCATTAAACAGGGGATCGGCCACTACACCTTC. Translation: CASSIKQGIGHYTF.

This chain uses TRBV6-5 with TRBJ2-7, with D possibly TRBD1 on 5 matching bases. From germline, CDR1 is MNHEY and CDR2 SVGAGI. The V and J ends lost 4 bases and 5 bases respectively, with 12 bases between them. The CDR3 covers 13 residues. CDR3 coding DNA: TGTGCCAGCAGTTCCAGGGTGGGCGACGAGCAGTACTTC. Amino acid sequence: CASSSRVGDEQYF.

The chain recombines TRBV2 with TRBJ1-3; D is ambiguous. This CDR3 comprises 15 residues. V was trimmed by 7 bases and J by 0 bases, leaving 13 bases between them. CDR1 is SNHLY, CDR2 FYNNEI, per germline. The chain's CDR3 is CASTGGVDSGNTIYF. As DNA, the CDR3 is TGTGCCAGCACTGGCGGGGTCGACTCTGGAAACACCATATATTTT. The entire variable domain, with the rest obtained from reference TRBV2 and TRBJ1-3, is as follows: EPEVTQTPSHQVTQMGQEVILRCVPISNHLYFYWYRQILGQKVEFLVSFYNNEISEKSEIFDDQFSVERPDGSNFTLKIRSTKLEDSAMYFCASTGGVDSGNTIYFGEGSWLTVV.

The V and J genes are TRBV6-5 and TRBJ2-6, with 8 bases lining up with TRBD1. The germline gives CDR1 MNHEY, CDR2 SVGAGI. Trimming removed 6 bases from V and 2 bases from J; junction bases left unmatched: 3. This CDR3 is built from 15 residues. CDR3 region: CASSQDRAGANVLTF. The CDR3 nucleotides are TGTGCCAGCAGCCAGGACAGGGCTGGGGCCAACGTCCTGACTTTC.

This CDR3 is CATSMGGDTEAFF. CDR3 DNA sequence: TGTGCCACCAGCATGGGGGGGGACACTGAAGCTTTCTTT. This chain joins TRBV15 and TRBJ1-1; TRBD1 might be the D (5 bases). The V gene lost 4 bases and the J gene lost 3 bases, with 9 bases spanning the gap. The CDR3 consists of 13 residues. Germline V lookup: CDR1 LNHNV, CDR2 YYDKDF (reference sequence). Complete variable domain (other parts from reference TRBV15 and TRBJ1-1): DAMVIQNPRYQVTQFGKPVTLSCSQTLNHNVMYWYQQKSSQAPKLLFHYYDKDFNNEADTPDNFQSRRPNTSFCFLDIRSPGLGDTAMYLCATSMGGDTEAFFGQGTRLTVV.

J is TRBJ1-1 and V is TRBV6-5, with TRBD1 matching 8 bases. The trim removed 8 bases at V and 7 bases at J, leaving 9 bases unmatched. Germline CDR1 is MNHEY and CDR2 is SVGAGI. CDR3 length: 13 residues. The CDR3 DNA reads TGTGCCAGCCGATCACAGGGGGGGATTGAAGCTTTCTTT. Translated: CASRSQGGIEAFF.

The V and J genes are TRBV19 and TRBJ2-2, with 7 bases that match TRBD1. The trim removed 7 bases at V and 5 bases at J, leaving 4 bases unmatched. Germline V gene lookup returns CDR1 LNHDA and CDR2 SQIVND (reference sequence). This CDR3 has 13 residues. CDR3 residues: CASTPTGTGELFF. The CDR3, as DNA: TGTGCCAGTACCCCGACAGGGACCGGGGAGCTGTTTTTT.

On this clone: The junction differs from germline at one of its ends, possibly a read error. The chain recombines TRBV2 with TRBJ1-5; unclear D gene. The CDR3 has 13 residues. Germline V gene data show CDR1 as SNHLY and CDR2 as FYNNEI. CDR3 region: CASTQGEQHGCYF. CDR3 DNA sequence: TGTGCCAGTACTCAAGGCGAGCAGCACGGGTGCTATTTT.

As DNA, the CDR3 is TGTGCCAGCAGCTTAAGGGGTTTAGGTGAAGGGGAGGACACTGAAGCTTTCTTT. Translating it yields CASSLRGLGEGEDTEAFF. This chain links TRBV7-3 with TRBJ1-1, with a possible D match to TRBD1 (5 bases). Germline V gives CDR1 SGHTA, CDR2 FQGTGA. The CDR3 has 18 residues. The V and J ends lost 1 base and 3 bases respectively, with 21 bases between them. Full variable domain (rest looked up from reference TRBV7-3 and TRBJ1-1): GAGVSQTPSNKVTEKGKYVELRCDPISGHTALYWYRQSLGQGPEFLIYFQGTGAADDSGLPNDRFFAVRPEGSVSTLKIQRTERGDSAVYLCASSLRGLGEGEDTEAFFGQGTRLTVV.

This sequence joins TRBV3-1 (or the pseudogene TRBV3-2) and TRBJ2-7; D call uncertain. The CDR3 extends over 17 amino acids. The germline V gene encodes CDR1 LGHDT and CDR2 YNNKEL (reference sequence). Between the trimmed V and J ends, which lost 1 base and 0 bases, there was a span of 16 bases. CDR3 coding DNA: TGTGCCAGCAGCCAAGGCCCCTTCCCACTGAGCTCCTACGAGCAGTACTTC. It codes for CASSQGPFPLSSYEQYF.

The V gene is TRBV5-4, the J gene TRBJ1-5; a weak D match, TRBD1 (5 bases). CDR1 and CDR2 from the germline V gene are SGHNT and YYREEE (reference sequence). CDR3 length equals 15 residues. Trimming cost V 2 bases and J 1 base, with 10 bases left between them. The CDR3 loop reads CASSFGPGSNQPQHF. In DNA, the CDR3 is TGTGCCAGCAGCTTTGGTCCAGGGAGCAATCAGCCCCAGCATTTT. Full variable domain (rest looked up from reference TRBV5-4 and TRBJ1-5): ETGVTQSPTHLIKTRGQQVTLRCSSQSGHNTVSWYQQALGQGPQFIFQYYREEENGRGNFPPRFSGLQFPNYSSELNVNALELDDSALYLCASSFGPGSNQPQHFGDGTRLSIL.

The V call is TRBV5-1, the J call TRBJ2-5; 8 positions agree with TRBD1. With V trimmed by 4 bases and J by 5 bases, 7 bases remained unmatched. The CDR3 extends over 14 amino acids. In germline, CDR1 is SGHRS, CDR2 YFSETQ. The chain's CDR3 is CASSGGQGRETQYF. CDR3 in DNA: TGCGCCAGCAGCGGAGGACAGGGAAGGGAGACCCAGTACTTC.

The chain has TRBV27 and TRBJ2-5, with 10 bases aligning to TRBD2. The CDR3 extends over 14 amino acids. The V segment lost 1 base and the J segment 12 bases; nucleotides outside the gene matches: 8. Looked up from germline, CDR1 is MNHEY and CDR2 is SMNVEV (reference sequence). CDR3 loop: CASSLWASGGTKYF. The CDR3 nucleotides are TGTGCCAGCAGTTTATGGGCTAGCGGGGGCACTAAGTACTTC.

This chain uses TRBV9 with TRBJ2-3; weak D call: TRBD2 (6 bases). This CDR3 is built from 13 residues. Germline V gene data show CDR1 as SGDLS and CDR2 as YYNGEE. The V end lost 4 bases, the J end lost 3 bases, and 9 bases lay between the germline ends. In nucleotides, the CDR3 is TGTGCCAGCAGCCCCGGGGGTACAGATACGCAGTATTTT. This sequence encodes CASSPGGTDTQYF.

V and J are TRBV5-5 and TRBJ1-1; possibly TRBD1 for D (6 bases). The CDR3 is 13 residues long. The germline V gene has CDR1 SGHKS and CDR2 YYEKEE (reference sequence). The V end was cut by 0 bases, the J end by 5 bases, with 8 bases between. The DNA of the CDR3 is TGTGCCAGCAGCTTGGAGGGGACAACTGAAGCTTTCTTT. Translation: CASSLEGTTEAFF.